A selection of T cell receptor beta chains follows, all from one sample in a study of T cell responses to AZD1222 COVID-19 vaccine. TCRdb's copy holds only in-frame clones and misses some; the assay was immunoSEQ multiplex PCR. In the table there are some 130,000 clones, approximately 86% of which are singletons. The material was peripheral blood, obtained on day 0 of AZD1222 vaccination. The receptors were gathered from an adult in good health. CDR3s include the opening cysteine and the closing phenylalanine or tryptophan. D genes are given only for firm matches. Only some rows state a clone size, as once, few, many or a class for expanded clones.

clone size	V gene	J gene	D gene	CDR3 DNA	CDR3 protein
-	TRBV24-1	TRBJ1-1	TRBD1	TGTGCCACCAGTGACGATAGGGGGCGAGCAGCTTTCTTT	CATSDDRGRAAFF
-	TRBV3-1/TRBV3-2	TRBJ1-5	TRBD1	TGTGCCAGCAGCCCCCCGGGACAGAATCAGCCCCAGCATTTT	CASSPPGQNQPQHF
-	TRBV5-1	TRBJ2-1	TRBD2	TGCGCCAGCAGCCCGGGACTAGCGGGAGGCAAGGAGCAGTTCTTC	CASSPGLAGGKEQFF
-	TRBV15	TRBJ1-3	-	TGTGCCACCAGCAGAGATCCCAGCTCTGGAAACACCATATATTTT	CATSRDPSSGNTIYF
-	TRBV4-2	TRBJ2-7	-	TGTGCCAGCAGCCAAGAGGACAGTGCCATCTCCTACGAGCAGTACTTC	CASSQEDSAISYEQYF
-	TRBV27	TRBJ1-1	TRBD1	TGTGCCAGCAGATCCGTGGACAGGAGGTTTACGTCAGATAAAGCTTTCTTT	CASRSVDRRFTSDKAFF
-	TRBV7-9	TRBJ2-7	-	TGTGCCAGCAGCTTAGTAGCCGAGCAGTACTTC	CASSLVAEQYF
-	TRBV15	TRBJ2-3	-	TGTGCCACCAGCGCTGGGGGGCAGGGGATCGATACGCAGTATTTT	CATSAGGQGIDTQYF
-	TRBV20-1	TRBJ1-1	-	TGCCAAGGGGTCGGGAACACTGAAGCTTTCTTT	CQGVGNTEAFF
-	TRBV6-5	TRBJ2-7	-	TGTGCCAGCAGTACTCCCCTCAGTCCCAACGAGCAGTACTTC	CASSTPLSPNEQYF
-	TRBV5-1	TRBJ2-7	-	TGCGCCAGCAGCTACAGCTCCTACGAGCAGTACTTC	CASSYSSYEQYF
once	TRBV15	TRBJ1-5	-	TGTGCCACCAGCAGAGAGGGGGCAGTCGATCAGCCCCAGCATTTT	CATSREGAVDQPQHF
-	TRBV6-5	TRBJ2-7	TRBD2	TGTGCCAGCAGCTCGACTAGCGGGAGATCCTACGAGCAGTACTTC	CASSSTSGRSYEQYF
-	TRBV7-2	TRBJ2-1	-	TGTGCCAGCAGCGGCAGGACACGGGGCGGCTACAATGAGCAGTTCTTC	CASSGRTRGGYNEQFF
-	TRBV5-4	TRBJ1-1	TRBD1	TGTGCCAGCAGCCTGATGACAGGGGCCGAAGCTTTCTTT	CASSLMTGAEAFF
once	TRBV28	TRBJ2-7	TRBD2	TGTGCCAGCATCGTAGCGGGAGGGTCCTACGAGCAGTACTTC	CASIVAGGSYEQYF
-	TRBV6-5	TRBJ1-2	-	TGTGCCAGCAGTCTCCATGGGACGGGGATCTATGGCTACACCTTC	CASSLHGTGIYGYTF
-	TRBV7-6	TRBJ1-5	-	TGTGCCAGCAGCTCAAACTTGGGGGGCAATCAGCCCCAGCATTTT	CASSSNLGGNQPQHF
-	TRBV29-1	TRBJ2-7	TRBD1	TGCAGCGCCCTCAGGAACAGGGGATCAATCTACGAGCAGTACTTC	CSALRNRGSIYEQYF
-	TRBV11-1	TRBJ1-1	-	TGTGCCAGCAGACTGCGGGGGAACACTGAAGCTTTCTTT	CASRLRGNTEAFF
-	TRBV19	TRBJ1-5	-	TGTGCCAGTAGTATATCGGGGGGGGTGCACGTTCAGCCCCAGCATTTT	CASSISGGVHVQPQHF
-	TRBV6-1	TRBJ1-2	TRBD1	TGTGCCAGCAGTTCCCGGGACAGGGGAGCCTACGGCTACACCTTC	CASSSRDRGAYGYTF
-	TRBV11-2	TRBJ2-7	TRBD1	TGTGCCAGCAGCTCATATGGCCAGGGGGACATCACGCGCTACGAGCAGTACTTC	CASSSYGQGDITRYEQYF
-	TRBV9	TRBJ2-2	-	TGTGCCAGCAGCTTGGGACTCGCGAACACCGGGGAGCTGTTTTTT	CASSLGLANTGELFF
few	TRBV11-2	TRBJ1-6	-	TGTGCCAGCAGCCCGGGGACACTTACTAATTCACCCCTCCACTTT	CASSPGTLTNSPLHF
-	TRBV5-1	TRBJ1-4	-	TGCGCCAGCAGCCAGGGGCTGGCAACTAATGAAAAACTGTTTTTT	CASSQGLATNEKLFF
-	TRBV2	TRBJ1-5	TRBD1	TGTGCCAGCAGTCGGGACAGGGAAGGTCAGCCCCAGCATTTT	CASSRDREGQPQHF